These 19 T cell receptor beta chains were sequenced from one sample in a study of breast tumors, draining lymph nodes, adjacent tissues. TCRdb reprocessed the multiplex PCR reads via MiXCR and lists one record per CDR3 protein. The table records fewer than 200,000 distinct CDR3 sequences, around 35% of them present only once. Samples came from axillary lymph nodes draining the breast cancer. Sequencing was carried out using axillary lymph node tissue. Receptor source: a female donor with breast cancer. Some clones in this sample may be carry-over from other donors' samples.

This clonotype occurred many times. The V gene is TRBV29-1, the J gene TRBJ1-2; no definite D call. This CDR3 is 12 amino acids long. CDR1 and CDR2 from the germline V gene are SQVTM and ANQGSEA. The V end lost 6 bases, the J end lost 2 bases, and 10 bases lay between the germline ends. Here the CDR3 DNA reads TGCAGCGTGCCACAGCTAAACTATGGCTACACCTTC. It is translated as CSVPQLNYGYTF.

The chain recombines TRBV7-9 with TRBJ1-5; 7 nucleotides align to TRBD1. J gave up 7 bases and V 3 bases, and 3 bases lay outside the gene matches. This CDR3 has 13 residues. Per the germline V gene, CDR1 is SEHNR and CDR2 is FQNEAQ (reference sequence). The CDR3 DNA reads TGTGCCAGCAGCTTGACAGGGAAGCAGCCCCAGCATTTT. It translates to CASSLTGKQPQHF.

The rearrangement links TRBV6-1 to TRBJ1-2; 7 positions match TRBD1. The CDR3 has 14 amino acids. V gave up 3 bases and J gave up 3 bases; unmatched junction bases: 4. In germline, CDR1 is MNHNS, CDR2 SASEGT. Here the CDR3 reads CASSEGQTYYGYTF. The CDR3 coding sequence is TGTGCCAGCAGTGAGGGACAGACGTACTATGGCTACACCTTC.

This clonotype was found many times. The chain combines TRBV7-6 with TRBJ2-3; TRBD2 matches at 8 bases. V was pared by 5 bases and J by 1 base, with 5 bases of the junction left unmatched. Per the germline V gene, CDR1 is SGHVS and CDR2 is FNYEAQ. This CDR3 has 15 residues. CDR3 coding DNA: TGTGCCAGCAGCCCACGAGCGGGAGGCACAGATACGCAGTATTTT. Protein sequence: CASSPRAGGTDTQYF.

About this clonotype itself: Germline and junction disagree at one end, which may indicate a read error. This chain connects TRBV15 to TRBJ1-4; D uncertain. The CDR3 is 16 residues long. Germline CDR1 and CDR2: LNHNV and YYDKDF (reference sequence). The CDR3 is CATSRGLAGENERLFF. In DNA, the CDR3 is TGTGCCACCAGCAGAGGCCTCGCAGGAGAGAATGAAAGACTGTTTTTT.

The rearrangement uses TRBV12-3 or TRBV12-4 and TRBJ2-3, with 8 bases identical to TRBD1. The CDR3 has 14 amino acids. After removal of 3 bases from V and 6 bases from J, the junction contained 5 bases not matched to a gene. The CDR3 DNA follows: TGTGCCAGCAGTTTCCGGACAGGGTGGGATACGCAGTATTTT. It codes for CASSFRTGWDTQYF.

This clonotype showed up many times. The chain's CDR3 is CSARLGQGPEETQYF. The CDR3 region has the DNA TGCAGTGCTAGGCTAGGACAGGGCCCGGAAGAGACCCAGTACTTC. The rearrangement uses TRBV20-1 and TRBJ2-5, with 8 bases aligning to TRBD1. CDR3 length: 15 residues. J lost 3 bases, V lost 3 bases, and 9 bases had no gene match. Germline CDR1 DFQATT, CDR2 SNEGSKA (reference sequence).

This clonotype was seen repeatedly, ten times or more. The V and J genes are TRBV2 and TRBJ1-2; the D gene is possibly TRBD1 (6 bases). Between the trimmed V and J ends, which lost 6 bases and 3 bases, there was a span of 17 bases. This CDR3 has 15 amino acids. The germline V gene has CDR1 SNHLY and CDR2 FYNNEI. The CDR3 loop reads CASRQSRDTYYGYTF. The CDR3 DNA reads TGTGCCAGCAGACAGTCCCGGGACACGTACTATGGCTACACCTTC.

This clonotype was seen ten or more times. CDR3 protein: CASSQGERKRNEQYF. In DNA, the CDR3 is TGTGCCAGCAGCCAAGGAGAGAGGAAGCGGAACGAGCAGTACTTC. This chain connects TRBV3-1 to TRBJ2-7, with D possibly being TRBD2 (5 bases). Per the germline V gene, CDR1 is LGHDT and CDR2 is YNNKEL (reference sequence). CDR3 length equals 15 residues. The V end was cut by 1 base, the J end by 5 bases, with 15 bases between.

This clonotype was seen only a few times. This may be a read error, as it is one base from a much larger clone. The chain links TRBV13 to TRBJ2-3; D is unclear. This CDR3 is 13 amino acids long. Germline values: CDR1 PRHDT, CDR2 FYEKMQ (reference sequence). The germline V and J ends were trimmed by 5 bases and 3 bases, with 9 bases remaining between them. The DNA of the CDR3 is TGTGCCAGCAGCGTTCCTTTTACAGATACGCAGTATTTT. This translates into CASSVPFTDTQYF.

This clonotype was counted many times. This chain's CDR3 is CSAAGNLYEQYF. CDR3 in DNA: TGCAGTGCAGCGGGGAATCTCTACGAGCAGTACTTC. The J gene is TRBJ2-7, the V gene TRBV20-1; TRBD2 matches at 7 bases. V dropped 6 bases and J dropped 3; count of bases not matched to a gene: 5. The CDR3 contains 12 residues. Germline lookup yields CDR1 DFQATT and CDR2 SNEGSKA (reference sequence).

This clonotype was detected ten times or more. The chain is built from TRBV28 and TRBJ2-7; either TRBD1 or TRBD2 may fit D (5 bases each). Germline CDR1 reads MDHEN; CDR2 reads SYDVKM. Trimming took 6 bases from V and 0 from J, leaving 9 bases between them. The CDR3 is made up of 13 amino acids. DNA of the CDR3: TGTGCCAGCAGCGGGGCCCTCTCCTACGAGCAGTACTTC. It encodes CASSGALSYEQYF.

The chain is built from TRBV11-1 and TRBJ1-6; D gene uncertain. Germline V gene lookup returns CDR1 SGHAT and CDR2 FQDESV (reference sequence). The V and J ends lost 3 bases and 18 bases respectively, with 3 bases between them. CDR3 length equals 8 residues. The CDR3 loop is CASSFRHF. In DNA form, the CDR3 reads TGTGCCAGCAGCTTCCGCCACTTT.

This clonotype was detected ten times or more. The chain employs TRBV20-1 and TRBJ2-3; 11 bases are shared with TRBD2. This CDR3 spans 16 amino acids. V shed 5 bases, J shed 3 bases, and the junction held 10 bases outside the gene matches. Germline assignment: CDR1 DFQATT and CDR2 SNEGSKA (reference sequence). The CDR3 sequence: CSALGLAGTPTDTQYF. Written as DNA, the CDR3 is TGCAGTGCTCTCGGACTAGCGGGTACACCAACAGATACGCAGTATTTT.

A word on this clonotype: A junction end diverges from the germline sequence, so it may reflect a read error. The chain carries TRBV20-1 and TRBJ1-6; 7 bases agree with TRBD1. Germline CDR1 and CDR2: DFQATT and SNEGSKA (reference sequence). This CDR3 is built from 15 residues. The CDR3 DNA sequence: TGCAGTGCTCTAGGGCAGGGGGACTATAATCCACCCCTCCACTTT. Its protein product is CSALGQGDYNPPLHF.

This clonotype was observed many times. The V call is TRBV24-1, the J call TRBJ2-2; 7 nucleotides align to TRBD1. This CDR3 is built from 17 residues. The germline V gene encodes CDR1 KGHDR and CDR2 SFDVKD. J lost 0 bases, V lost 5 bases, and 8 bases had no gene match. The CDR3, as DNA: TGTGCCACCAGTGTCTCCGACAGGGCCGCGAACACCGGGGAGCTGTTTTTT. Translated: CATSVSDRAANTGELFF.

This clonotype was seen ten or more times. V gene TRBV28 combines with J gene TRBJ2-7, with D possibly TRBD2 on 6 matching bases. This CDR3 is 14 amino acids long. The V end was cut by 2 bases, the J end by 4 bases, with 12 bases between. Per the germline V gene, CDR1 is MDHEN and CDR2 is SYDVKM. The CDR3 sequence is CASSLGGTFYEQYF. The CDR3 DNA sequence: TGTGCCAGCAGTTTAGGGGGGACCTTTTACGAGCAGTACTTC.

In this sample, this clonotype turned up many times. This chain connects TRBV30 to TRBJ2-7, with 9 positions matching TRBD2. The CDR3 has 15 residues. V lost 3 bases to trimming and J lost 2 bases; unmatched junction nucleotides: 8. Germline assignment: CDR1 GTSNPN and CDR2 SVGIG (reference sequence). Here the CDR3 DNA reads TGTGCCTGGAGATCAGCGGGGGGACTCACCTACGAGCAGTACTTC. Translated, it gives CAWRSAGGLTYEQYF.

Comments on this clonotype: A much larger clone is a single base away; this may be a read error. This sequence joins TRBV28 and TRBJ2-7, with 9 nucleotides matching TRBD1. Germline CDR1 reads MDHEN; CDR2 reads SYDVKM. This CDR3 spans 16 amino acids. The CDR3 is CACSEGQGRRLHEQYF. The CDR3 region has the DNA TGTGCCTGCAGCGAGGGACAGGGCCGACGTCTCCACGAGCAGTACTTC.